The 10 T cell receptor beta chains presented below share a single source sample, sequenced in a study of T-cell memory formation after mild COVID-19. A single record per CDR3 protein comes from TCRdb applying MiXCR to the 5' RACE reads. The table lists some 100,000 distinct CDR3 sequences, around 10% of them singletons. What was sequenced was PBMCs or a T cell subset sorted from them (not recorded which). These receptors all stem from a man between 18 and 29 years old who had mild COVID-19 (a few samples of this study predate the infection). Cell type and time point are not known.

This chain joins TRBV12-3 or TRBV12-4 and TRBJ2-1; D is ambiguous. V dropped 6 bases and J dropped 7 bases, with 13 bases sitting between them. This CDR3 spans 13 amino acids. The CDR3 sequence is CASSPVGRNEQFF. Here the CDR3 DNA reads TGTGCCAGCAGCCCCGTCGGGCGGAATGAGCAGTTCTTC.

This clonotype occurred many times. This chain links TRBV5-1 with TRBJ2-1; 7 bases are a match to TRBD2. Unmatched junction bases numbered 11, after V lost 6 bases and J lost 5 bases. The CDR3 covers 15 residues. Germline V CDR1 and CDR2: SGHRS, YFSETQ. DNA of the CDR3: TGCGCCAGCACCACATTTATAGCGGGCGACAATGAGCAGTTCTTC. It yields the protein CASTTFIAGDNEQFF. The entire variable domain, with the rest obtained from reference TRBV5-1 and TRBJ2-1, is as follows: KAGVTQTPRYLIKTRGQQVTLSCSPISGHRSVSWYQQTPGQGLQFLFEYFSETQRNKGNFPGRFSGRQFSNSRSEMNVSTLELGDSALYLCASTTFIAGDNEQFFGPGTRLTVL.

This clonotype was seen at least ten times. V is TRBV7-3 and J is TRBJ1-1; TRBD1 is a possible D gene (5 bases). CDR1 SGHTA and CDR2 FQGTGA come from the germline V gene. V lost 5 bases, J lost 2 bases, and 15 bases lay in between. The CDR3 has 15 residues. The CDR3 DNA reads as TGTGCCAGCAGCCCTTCCGGGGGTGCTAACACTGAAGCTTTCTTT. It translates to CASSPSGGANTEAFF.

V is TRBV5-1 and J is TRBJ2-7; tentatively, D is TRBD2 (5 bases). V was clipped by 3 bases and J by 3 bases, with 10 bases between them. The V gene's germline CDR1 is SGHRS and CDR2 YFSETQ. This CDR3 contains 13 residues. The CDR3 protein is CASSWMGSYEQYF. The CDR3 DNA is TGCGCCAGCAGCTGGATGGGGAGCTACGAGCAGTACTTC.

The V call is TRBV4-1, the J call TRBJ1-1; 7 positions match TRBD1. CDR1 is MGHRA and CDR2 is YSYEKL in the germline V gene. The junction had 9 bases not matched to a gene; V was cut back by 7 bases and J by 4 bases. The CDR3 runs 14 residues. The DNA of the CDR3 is TGCGCCAGCAAGGAGGGACAGACGGTCACTGAAGCTTTCTTT. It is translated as CASKEGQTVTEAFF.

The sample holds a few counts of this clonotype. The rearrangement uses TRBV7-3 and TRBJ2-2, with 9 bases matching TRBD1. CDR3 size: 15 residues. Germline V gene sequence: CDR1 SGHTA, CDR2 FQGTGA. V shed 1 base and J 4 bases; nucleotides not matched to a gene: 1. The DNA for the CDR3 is TGTGCCAGCAGCTTAAAACAGGGGGCCACCGGGGAGCTGTTTTTT. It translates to CASSLKQGATGELFF.

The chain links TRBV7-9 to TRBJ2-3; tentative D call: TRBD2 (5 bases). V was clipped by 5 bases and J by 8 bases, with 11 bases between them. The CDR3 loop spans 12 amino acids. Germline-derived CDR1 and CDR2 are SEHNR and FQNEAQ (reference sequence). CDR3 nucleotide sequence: TGTGCCAGCAGCCCCCCGGGGAGTACGCAGTATTTT. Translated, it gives CASSPPGSTQYF.

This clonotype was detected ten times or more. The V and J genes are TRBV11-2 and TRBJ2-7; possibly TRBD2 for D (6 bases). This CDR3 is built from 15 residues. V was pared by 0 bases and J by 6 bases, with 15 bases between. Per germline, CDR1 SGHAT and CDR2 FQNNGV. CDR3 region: CASSLEGLPCREQYV. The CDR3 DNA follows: TGTGCCAGCAGCTTAGAGGGACTCCCCTGCCGCGAGCAGTACGTC.

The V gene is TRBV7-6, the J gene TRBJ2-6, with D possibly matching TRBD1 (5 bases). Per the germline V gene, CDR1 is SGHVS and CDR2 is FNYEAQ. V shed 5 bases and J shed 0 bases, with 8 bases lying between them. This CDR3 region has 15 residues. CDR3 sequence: CASSGTGSGANVLTF. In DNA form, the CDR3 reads TGTGCCAGCAGCGGCACAGGCTCTGGGGCCAACGTCCTGACTTTC.

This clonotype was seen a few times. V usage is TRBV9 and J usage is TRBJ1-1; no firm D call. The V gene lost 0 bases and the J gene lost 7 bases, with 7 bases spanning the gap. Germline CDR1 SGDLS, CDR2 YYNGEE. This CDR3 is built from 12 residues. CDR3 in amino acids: CASSVVDNEAFF. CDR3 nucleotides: TGTGCCAGCAGCGTAGTAGATAATGAAGCTTTCTTT.